This T cell receptor (beta chain) appears in the sequencing data of a study of OX40 agonist ivuxolimab in advanced cancers. On the study more broadly: Prior anti-PD-1, anti-PD-L1 or anti-CTLA-4 therapy was allowed; around 40% had some. Study-wide points: Low clonal expansion, among the lowest seen, marked partial responders at 0.1-3.0 mg/kg. Mean expanded clone counts were higher in CD8+ than CD4+ T cells.

The V end was cut by 3 bases, the J end by 4 bases, with 7 bases between. This CDR3 has 12 amino acids. Germline V gene data show CDR1 as MNHNS and CDR2 as SASEGT. This clone was counted once. Antigen specificity is unknown. The assay was immunoSEQ multiplex PCR, and TCRdb's table has in-frame clones only and misses some. Among fewer than 30,000 clones, approximately 78% were seen once, and the ten largest hold 21%. The source of this sequence is an adult with an advanced solid tumor such as melanoma, head and neck, liver or kidney cancer. This specimen was CD4+ or CD8+ T cells sorted from blood, taken in a trial of the OX40 agonist ivuxolimab. The chain carries TRBV6-1 and TRBJ2-7; D remains ambiguous. In DNA, the CDR3 is TGTGCCAGCAGTGATTCCTTATACGAGCAGTACTTC. Amino acid sequence: CASSDSLYEQYF.